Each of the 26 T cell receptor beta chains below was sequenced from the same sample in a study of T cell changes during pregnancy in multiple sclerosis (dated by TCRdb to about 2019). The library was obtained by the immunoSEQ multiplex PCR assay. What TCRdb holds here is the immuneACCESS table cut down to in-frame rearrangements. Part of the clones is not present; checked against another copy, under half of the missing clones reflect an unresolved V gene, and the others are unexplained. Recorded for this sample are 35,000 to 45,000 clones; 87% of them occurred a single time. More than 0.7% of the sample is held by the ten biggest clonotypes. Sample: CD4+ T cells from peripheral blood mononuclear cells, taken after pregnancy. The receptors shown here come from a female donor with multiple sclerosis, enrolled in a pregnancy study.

In nucleotides, the CDR3 is TGCAGCGTGGGGACAGGGGGGTTTACTTATGGCTACACCTTC. Translating gives CSVGTGGFTYGYTF. J is TRBJ1-2 and V is TRBV29-1; 11 nucleotides align to TRBD1. V was clipped by 6 bases and J by 5 bases; unmatched bases: 8. Germline CDR1 SQVTM, CDR2 ANQGSEA. This CDR3 is built from 14 residues.

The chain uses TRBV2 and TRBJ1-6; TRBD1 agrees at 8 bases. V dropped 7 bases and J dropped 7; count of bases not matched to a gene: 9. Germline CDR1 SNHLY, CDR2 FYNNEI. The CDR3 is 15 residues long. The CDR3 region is CASTLRWTGNSPLHF. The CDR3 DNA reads TGTGCCAGCACCCTACGTTGGACAGGGAATTCACCCCTCCACTTT.

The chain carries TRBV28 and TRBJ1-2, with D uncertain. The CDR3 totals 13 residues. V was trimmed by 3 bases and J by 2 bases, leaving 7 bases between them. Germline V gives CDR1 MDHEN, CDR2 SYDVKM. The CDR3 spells CASSLAGNYGYTF. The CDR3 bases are TGTGCCAGCAGTTTGGCAGGAAACTATGGCTACACCTTC.

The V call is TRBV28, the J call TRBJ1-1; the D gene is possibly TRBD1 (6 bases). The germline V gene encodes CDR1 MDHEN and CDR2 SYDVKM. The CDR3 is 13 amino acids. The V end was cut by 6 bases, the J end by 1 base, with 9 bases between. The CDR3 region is CASRRQENTEAFF. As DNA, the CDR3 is TGTGCCAGCAGGCGACAGGAGAACACTGAAGCTTTCTTT.

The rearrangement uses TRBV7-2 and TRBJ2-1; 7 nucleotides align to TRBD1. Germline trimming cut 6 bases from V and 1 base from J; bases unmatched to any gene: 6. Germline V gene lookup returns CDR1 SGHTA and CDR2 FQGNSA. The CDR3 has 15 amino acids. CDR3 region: CASSRQGISYNEQFF. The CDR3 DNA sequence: TGTGCCAGCAGTCGACAGGGTATTTCCTACAATGAGCAGTTCTTC.

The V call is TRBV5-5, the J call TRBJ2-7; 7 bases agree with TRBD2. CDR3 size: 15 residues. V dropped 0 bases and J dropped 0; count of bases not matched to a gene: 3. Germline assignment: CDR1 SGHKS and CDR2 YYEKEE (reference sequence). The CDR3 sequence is CASSLVGGGSYEQYF. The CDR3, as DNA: TGTGCCAGCAGCTTGGTTGGGGGGGGCTCCTACGAGCAGTACTTC.

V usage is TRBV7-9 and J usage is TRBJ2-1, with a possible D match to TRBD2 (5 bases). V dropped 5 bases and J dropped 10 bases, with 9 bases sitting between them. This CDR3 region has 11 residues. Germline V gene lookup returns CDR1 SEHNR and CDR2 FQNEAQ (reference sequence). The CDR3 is CASSGGREQFF. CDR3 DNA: TGTGCCAGCAGCGGCGGGCGGGAGCAGTTCTTC.

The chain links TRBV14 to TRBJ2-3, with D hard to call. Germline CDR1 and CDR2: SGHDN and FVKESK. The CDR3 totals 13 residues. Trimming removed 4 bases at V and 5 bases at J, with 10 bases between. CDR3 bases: TGTGCCAGCAGCCTTGACCGAGGAGATACGCAGTATTTT. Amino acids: CASSLDRGDTQYF.

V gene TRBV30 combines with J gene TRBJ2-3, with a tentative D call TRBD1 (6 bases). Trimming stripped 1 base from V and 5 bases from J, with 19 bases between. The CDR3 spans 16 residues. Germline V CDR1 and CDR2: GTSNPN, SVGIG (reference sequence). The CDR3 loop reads CAWSAGRAGVGDTQYF. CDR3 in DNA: TGTGCCTGGAGTGCCGGTAGGGCAGGGGTTGGAGATACGCAGTATTTT.

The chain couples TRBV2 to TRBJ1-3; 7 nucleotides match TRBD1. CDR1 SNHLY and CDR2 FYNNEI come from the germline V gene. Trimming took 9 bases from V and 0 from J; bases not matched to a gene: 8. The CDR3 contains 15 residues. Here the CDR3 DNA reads TGTGCCAGTAAAACAGGGGCTAACTCTGGAAACACCATATATTTT. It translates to CASKTGANSGNTIYF.

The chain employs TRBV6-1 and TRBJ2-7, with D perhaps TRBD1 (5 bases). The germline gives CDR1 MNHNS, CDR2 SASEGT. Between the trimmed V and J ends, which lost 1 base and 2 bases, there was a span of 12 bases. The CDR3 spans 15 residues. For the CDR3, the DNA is TGTGCCAGCAGTGAAGGACAGCCGGATGCCTACGAGCAGTACTTC. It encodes CASSEGQPDAYEQYF.

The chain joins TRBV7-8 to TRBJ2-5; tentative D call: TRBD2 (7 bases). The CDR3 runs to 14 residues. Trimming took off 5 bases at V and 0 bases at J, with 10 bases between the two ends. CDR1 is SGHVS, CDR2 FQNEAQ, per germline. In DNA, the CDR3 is TGTGCCAGCAGCCGCGGGGGCGACCAAGAGACCCAGTACTTC. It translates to CASSRGGDQETQYF.

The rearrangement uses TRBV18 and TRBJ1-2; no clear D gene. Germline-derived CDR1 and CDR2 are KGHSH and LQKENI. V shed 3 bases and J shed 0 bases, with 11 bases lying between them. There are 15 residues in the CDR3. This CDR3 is CASSPLEQTNYGYTF. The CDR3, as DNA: TGTGCCAGCTCACCCCTGGAACAGACTAACTATGGCTACACCTTC.

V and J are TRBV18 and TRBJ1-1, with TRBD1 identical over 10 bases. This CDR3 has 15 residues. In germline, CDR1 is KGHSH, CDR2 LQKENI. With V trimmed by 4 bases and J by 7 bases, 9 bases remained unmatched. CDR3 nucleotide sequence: TGTGCCAGCTCACGCGCTGGGACAGGGGAAGGTGAAGCTTTCTTT. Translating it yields CASSRAGTGEGEAFF.

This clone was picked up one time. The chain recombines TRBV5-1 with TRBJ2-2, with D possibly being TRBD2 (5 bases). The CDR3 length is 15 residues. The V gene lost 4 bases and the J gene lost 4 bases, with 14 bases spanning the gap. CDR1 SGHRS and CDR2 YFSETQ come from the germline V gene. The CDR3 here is CASSPISAGTGELFF. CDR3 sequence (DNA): TGCGCCAGCAGCCCGATCTCTGCGGGCACCGGGGAGCTGTTTTTT.

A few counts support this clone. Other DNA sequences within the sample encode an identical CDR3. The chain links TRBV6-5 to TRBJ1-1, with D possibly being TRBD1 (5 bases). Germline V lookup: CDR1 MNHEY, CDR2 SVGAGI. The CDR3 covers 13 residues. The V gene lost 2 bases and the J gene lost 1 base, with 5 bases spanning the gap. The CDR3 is CASSYQGNTEAFF. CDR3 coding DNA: TGTGCCAGCAGTTACCAGGGGAACACTGAAGCTTTCTTT.

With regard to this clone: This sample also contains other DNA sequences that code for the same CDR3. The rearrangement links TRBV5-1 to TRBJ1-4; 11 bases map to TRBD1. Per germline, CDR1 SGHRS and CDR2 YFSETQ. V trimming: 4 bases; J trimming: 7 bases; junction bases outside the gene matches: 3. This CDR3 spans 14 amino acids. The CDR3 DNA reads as TGCGCCAGCAGCCAGGGACAGGGGGGTGAAAAACTGTTTTTT. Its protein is CASSQGQGGEKLFF.

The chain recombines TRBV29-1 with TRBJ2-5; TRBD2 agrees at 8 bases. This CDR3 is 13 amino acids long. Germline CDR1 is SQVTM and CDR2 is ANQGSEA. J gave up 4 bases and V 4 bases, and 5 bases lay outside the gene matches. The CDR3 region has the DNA TGCAGCGTTGGCCGGGGGGGTCCAGAGACCCAGTACTTC. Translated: CSVGRGGPETQYF.

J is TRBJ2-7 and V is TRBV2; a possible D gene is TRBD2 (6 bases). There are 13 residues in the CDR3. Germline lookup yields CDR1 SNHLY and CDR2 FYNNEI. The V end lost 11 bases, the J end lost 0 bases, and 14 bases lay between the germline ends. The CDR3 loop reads CAGVGLASYEQYF. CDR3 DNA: TGTGCCGGTGTGGGACTGGCCTCCTACGAGCAGTACTTC.

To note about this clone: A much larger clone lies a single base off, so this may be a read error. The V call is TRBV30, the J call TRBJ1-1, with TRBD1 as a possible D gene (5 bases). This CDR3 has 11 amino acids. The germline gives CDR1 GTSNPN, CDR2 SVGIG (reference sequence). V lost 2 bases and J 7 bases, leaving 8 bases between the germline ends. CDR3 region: CAWSWGGEAFF. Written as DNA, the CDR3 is TGTGCCTGGAGTTGGGGGGGTGAAGCTTTCTTT.

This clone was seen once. CDR3 region: CASREQGWRYEQYF. CDR3 nucleotide sequence: TGTGCCAGCAGGGAACAGGGGTGGAGATACGAGCAGTACTTC. The chain has TRBV6-1 and TRBJ2-7; 7 nucleotides align to TRBD1. V shed 6 bases and J 4 bases; nucleotides not matched to a gene: 9. The CDR3 extends over 14 amino acids. Germline V lookup: CDR1 MNHNS, CDR2 SASEGT.

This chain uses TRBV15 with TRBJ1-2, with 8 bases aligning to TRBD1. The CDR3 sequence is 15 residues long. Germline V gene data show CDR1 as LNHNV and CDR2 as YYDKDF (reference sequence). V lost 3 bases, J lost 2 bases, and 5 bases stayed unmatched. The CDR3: CATSSRDRINYGYTF. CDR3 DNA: TGTGCCACCAGCAGCAGGGACAGGATAAACTATGGCTACACCTTC.

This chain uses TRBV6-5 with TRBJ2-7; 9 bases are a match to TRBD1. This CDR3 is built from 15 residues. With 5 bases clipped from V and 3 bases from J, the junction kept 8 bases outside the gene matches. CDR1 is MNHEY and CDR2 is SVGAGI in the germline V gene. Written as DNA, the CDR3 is TGTGCCAGCAGTACTACGACAGGGGGGTACTACGAGCAGTACTTC. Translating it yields CASSTTTGGYYEQYF.

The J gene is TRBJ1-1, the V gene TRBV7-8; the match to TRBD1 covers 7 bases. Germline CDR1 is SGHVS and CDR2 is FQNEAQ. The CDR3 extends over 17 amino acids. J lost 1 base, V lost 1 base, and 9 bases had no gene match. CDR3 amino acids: CASSLESRGPANTEAFF. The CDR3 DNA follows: TGTGCCAGCAGCTTAGAGTCGAGGGGGCCCGCGAACACTGAAGCTTTCTTT.

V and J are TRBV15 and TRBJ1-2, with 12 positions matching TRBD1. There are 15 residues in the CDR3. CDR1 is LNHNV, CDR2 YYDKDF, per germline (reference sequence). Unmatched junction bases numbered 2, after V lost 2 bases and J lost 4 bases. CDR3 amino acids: CATSRRGQGAYGYTF. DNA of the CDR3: TGTGCCACCAGCAGACGGGGACAGGGGGCCTATGGCTACACCTTC.

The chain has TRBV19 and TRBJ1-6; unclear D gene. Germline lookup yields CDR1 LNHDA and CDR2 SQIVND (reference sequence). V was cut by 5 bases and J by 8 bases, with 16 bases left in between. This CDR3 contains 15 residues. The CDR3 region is CASSDSSSYYSPLHF. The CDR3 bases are TGTGCCAGTAGTGACTCCTCCTCGTATTATTCACCCCTCCACTTT.